This entry lists 3 T cell receptor beta chains sequenced from one sample in a study of graft-versus-host responses after intestinal transplantation. The assay was immunoSEQ multiplex PCR, and TCRdb's table has in-frame clones only and misses some. The repertoire holds over 100,000 clones, 85% to 95% seen once, with 3% to 3.5% in the top ten. These receptors' antigens are unknown. The sequenced sample was unstimulated CD8+ T cells sorted from spleen or lymph node cells, obtained before intestinal transplant. All receptors come from a human donor who received an intestinal transplant.

The chain joins TRBV4-1 to TRBJ2-1, with D possibly TRBD2 on 5 matching bases. The V gene lost 0 bases and the J gene lost 9 bases, with 9 bases spanning the gap. The CDR3 extends over 13 amino acids. The germline V gene has CDR1 MGHRA and CDR2 YSYEKL. Here the CDR3 DNA reads TGCGCCAGCAGCCAAGAGCTAGCACCTGAGCAGTTCTTC. Translated: CASSQELAPEQFF.

V and J are TRBV29-1 and TRBJ2-1, with D uncertain. Germline-derived CDR1 and CDR2 are SQVTM and ANQGSEA. This CDR3 contains 18 residues. The germline V and J ends were trimmed by 0 bases and 5 bases, with 23 bases remaining between them. The CDR3 reads CSVEDPIGSTRLNNEQFF. CDR3 nucleotide sequence: TGCAGCGTTGAAGATCCTATCGGCTCCACCCGGTTAAACAATGAGCAGTTCTTC.

The V and J genes are TRBV14 and TRBJ2-5; the D is unclear. The closer fit of TRBJ2-7 to the DNA end suggests the J call may be wrong. The CDR3 totals 13 residues. Germline V gene lookup returns CDR1 SGHDN and CDR2 FVKESK. CDR3 bases: TGTGCCAGCAGCCAAGGCATCGGGTACGAGCAGTACTTC. Translating it yields CASSQGIGYEQYF.